This TCR beta chain appears in the sequencing data of a study of CD8+ T cells in alopecia areata. Study-level points and caveats: Lesional scalp, especially alopecia totalis/universalis, showed higher clonality than normal scalp. Scalp sample sequencing also detects resident alphabeta T cells of normal skin.

Investigators isolated RNA and reverse transcribed it into cDNA to act as the sequencing template. Assay used: immunoSEQ multiplex PCR; TCRdb lists only in-frame clones, some missing. The sample lists 9,500 to 15,000 clones, roughly 50% occurring once. Collected material from alopecia areata patients comprised lesional scalp punch biopsies and peripheral blood. The CDR3 contains 17 residues. Germline V gene sequence: CDR1 MDHEN, CDR2 SYDVKM. V dropped 6 bases and J dropped 1 base, with 19 bases sitting between them. This clone appeared once. Its matching antigen is unknown. Material for sequencing was skin. The source is a human donor with alopecia areata. The V and J genes are TRBV28 and TRBJ1-5; maybe TRBD1 (6 bases). CDR3 nucleotide sequence: TGTGCCAGCAGAAGAGGCGGGGGGGGCTCGAGCAATCAGCCCCAGCATTTT. Residues: CASRRGGGGSSNQPQHF. The full variable domain, with the rest looked up from reference TRBV28 and TRBJ1-5, is DVKVTQSSRYLVKRTGEKVFLECVQDMDHENMFWYRQDPGLGLRLIYFSYDVKMKEKGDIPEGYSVSREKKERFSLILESASTNQTSMYLCASRRGGGGSSNQPQHFGDGTRLSIL.